This T cell receptor beta chain emerged from a study of OX40 agonist ivuxolimab in advanced cancers. About the investigation overall: The costimulatory receptor OX40 (CD134) was targeted by ivuxolimab, a fully human IgG2 agonistic monoclonal antibody. Intravenous ivuxolimab was administered to patients every 2 weeks at six dose levels: 0.01, 0.1, 0.3, 1.5, 3 and 10 mg/kg. Of the roughly 50 dose-escalation patients, hepatocellular carcinoma was present in around 20, melanoma in approximately 15, renal cell carcinoma in 9 and head and neck cancer in 9. The dose-escalation cohort was roughly 83% male with a mean age of 60 years, ranging from roughly 23 to 90. Prior anti-PD-1, anti-PD-L1 or anti-CTLA-4 therapy was permitted, and checkpoint inhibitors had been received by 30% to 40% of dose-escalation patients. Partial responses were achieved by three dose-escalation patients, of whom one had hepatocellular carcinoma and two had cutaneous melanoma. The purpose of peripheral TCRbeta sequencing was to test whether ivuxolimab changed TCR sequence diversity and led to clonal T-cell expansion. The paper describes the monotherapy dose-escalation part (N of about 55 patients) of the phase I trial of ivuxolimab. The paper's findings and limits, for the study overall: After ivuxolimab, more expanded clones were found on average in CD8+ T cells than in CD4+ T cells. In the 0.1-3.0 mg/kg groups, partial responders were among the patients with the lowest normalized peripheral clonal expansion, particularly in CD8+ T cells. Low levels of normalized T-cell clonal expansion were also seen in some nonresponding patients. Which antigens the clonally expanded peripheral T cells were specific for was not determined. Clonal expansion of both CD4+ and CD8+ blood T cells was observed from baseline to week 6 at doses 0.1 to 3.0 mg/kg.

Patients with a history of autoimmune disease or receiving systemic immunosuppression were excluded from the trial. In every dose cohort, peripheral blood was drawn for TCR sequencing at baseline, cycle 4 day 1, and cycle 7 day 1. Samples were obtained from an open-label, multicenter, first-in-human phase I dose-escalation trial of ivuxolimab. The trial enrolled adults with locally advanced or metastatic head and neck squamous cell, hepatocellular, melanoma or renal cell carcinoma. CD4+ and CD8+ T cells were sorted separately from peripheral blood before TCR sequencing. A single count supports this clone. The antigen it recognizes is unknown. Nothing much larger sits one base from this clone, and base qualities are not available. Genomic DNA was extracted from sorted cells for sequencing of the TCRbeta CDR3 region. The immunoSEQ Assay was used to sequence the TCRbeta CDR3 regions. In its TCRdb copy, this immuneACCESS table keeps in-frame sequences only and misses some clones. Where compared with another copy, unresolved V genes explain less than half of these, and the others have no known cause. The sample table holds tens of thousands of clones, of which about 86% were seen once. About 1.7% of the sample is held by the ten biggest clonotypes.

V is cut by 0 bases and J by 7 bases, and the space between the germline ends is 15 bases. Including cysteine and phenylalanine, the CDR3 has 15 amino acids. The sequence is cut down to CDR3 DNA, 45 bases in frame from base 1. CDR1 and CDR2 are read off the germline V gene as LGHNA and YSLEER. The TCR originated in an adult with an advanced solid tumor such as melanoma, head and neck, liver or kidney cancer. Recombination joined TRBV4-3 with TRBJ1-2, with no confident D gene call. Material: CD4+ or CD8+ T cells sorted from blood, obtained in a trial of the OX40 agonist ivuxolimab. The DNA sequence follows: TGCGCCAGCAGCCAAGATTGGCCGTCTGTCGTTGGCTACACCTTC. Its coded protein is CASSQDWPSVVGYTF.